By its share, the clone carrying this T cell receptor (beta chain) is medium-sized. Trimming removed 3 bases at V and 11 bases at J, with 16 bases between. CDR3 length: 13 residues. Per germline, CDR1 MGHDK and CDR2 SYGVNS. This specimen comes from a study of OX40 agonist ivuxolimab in advanced cancers. Sequenced by immunoSEQ multiplex PCR; TCRdb stores in-frame clones only, minus some. Of about 50,000 clones listed, about 92% are singletons. The sequence came from an adult with an advanced solid tumor such as melanoma, head and neck, liver or kidney cancer. The chain recombines TRBV25-1 with TRBJ1-1; D unclear. This specimen consisted of CD4+ or CD8+ T cells sorted from blood, obtained in a trial of the OX40 agonist ivuxolimab. The CDR3 bases are TGTGCCAGCAGTGACCAGGCCTCCAGGCGGGCTTTCTTT. This gives the protein CASSDQASRRAFF.